These 3 T cell receptor beta chains were sequenced from one sample in a study of siplizumab effects on memory and regulatory T cells. Repertoires were generated with immunoSEQ multiplex PCR, while TCRdb's copy carries only in-frame clones and drops some. The sample holds tens of thousands of clones, over 85% seen once. Material: CD8+ T cells sorted from blood. These receptors were obtained from a human donor in good health.

The chain combines TRBV28 with TRBJ1-5, with no clear D. V lost 5 bases to trimming and J lost 6 bases, with 17 bases between them. The germline V gene has CDR1 MDHEN and CDR2 SYDVKM. The CDR3 loop spans 15 amino acids. The CDR3 region is CASSGRPLNLQPQHF. CDR3 nucleotides: TGTGCCAGCAGTGGCCGGCCTCTAAACCTTCAGCCCCAGCATTTT.

J is TRBJ2-1 and V is TRBV30, with D possibly being TRBD1 (5 bases). V lost 3 bases to trimming and J lost 2 bases, with 11 bases between them. Germline loops: CDR1 GTSNPN, CDR2 SVGIG (reference sequence). There are 14 residues in the CDR3. CDR3 sequence: CAWRGLGTYNEQFF. DNA of the CDR3: TGTGCCTGGAGGGGGCTTGGGACCTACAATGAGCAGTTCTTC.

The chain is built from TRBV12-5 and TRBJ2-3, with 9 nucleotides matching TRBD1. V gave up 5 bases and J gave up 4 bases; unmatched junction bases: 4. Per germline, CDR1 LGHNT and CDR2 FRNRAP. The CDR3 extends over 14 amino acids. CDR3 sequence: CASGPGQGADTQYF. CDR3 sequence (DNA): TGTGCTAGTGGTCCGGGACAGGGCGCAGATACGCAGTATTTT.